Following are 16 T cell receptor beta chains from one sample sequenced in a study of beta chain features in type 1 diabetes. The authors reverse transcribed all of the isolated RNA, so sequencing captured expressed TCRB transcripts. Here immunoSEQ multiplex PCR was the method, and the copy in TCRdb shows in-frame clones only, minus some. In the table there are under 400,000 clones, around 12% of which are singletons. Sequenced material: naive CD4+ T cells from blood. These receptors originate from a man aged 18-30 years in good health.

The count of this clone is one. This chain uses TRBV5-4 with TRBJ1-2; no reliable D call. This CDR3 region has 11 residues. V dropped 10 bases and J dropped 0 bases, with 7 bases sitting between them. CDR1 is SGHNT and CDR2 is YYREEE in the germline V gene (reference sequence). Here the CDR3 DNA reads TGTGCCCTCAGTACTAACTATGGCTACACCTTC. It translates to CALSTNYGYTF.

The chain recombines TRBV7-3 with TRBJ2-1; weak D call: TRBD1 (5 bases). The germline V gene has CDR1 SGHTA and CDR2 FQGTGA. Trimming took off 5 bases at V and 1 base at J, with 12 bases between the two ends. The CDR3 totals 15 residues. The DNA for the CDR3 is TGTGCCAGCAGCGCCCAGGGATCGTCCTACAATGAGCAGTTCTTC. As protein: CASSAQGSSYNEQFF. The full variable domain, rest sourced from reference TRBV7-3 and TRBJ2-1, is GAGVSQTPSNKVTEKGKYVELRCDPISGHTALYWYRQSLGQGPEFLIYFQGTGAADDSGLPNDRFFAVRPEGSVSTLKIQRTERGDSAVYLCASSAQGSSYNEQFFGPGTRLTVL.

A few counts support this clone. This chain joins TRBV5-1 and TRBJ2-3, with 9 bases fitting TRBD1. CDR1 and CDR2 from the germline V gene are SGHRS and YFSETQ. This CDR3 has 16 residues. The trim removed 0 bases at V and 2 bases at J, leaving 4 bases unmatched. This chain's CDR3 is CASSLGTGVATDTQYF. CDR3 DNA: TGCGCCAGCAGCTTGGGGACAGGGGTTGCCACAGATACGCAGTATTTT.

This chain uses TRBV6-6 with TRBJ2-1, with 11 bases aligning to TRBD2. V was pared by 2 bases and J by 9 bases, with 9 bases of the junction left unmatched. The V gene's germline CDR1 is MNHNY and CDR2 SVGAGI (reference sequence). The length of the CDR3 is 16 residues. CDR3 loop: CASSYPASGGKFEQFF. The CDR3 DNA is TGTGCCAGCAGTTACCCGGCTAGCGGGGGGAAGTTTGAGCAGTTCTTC.

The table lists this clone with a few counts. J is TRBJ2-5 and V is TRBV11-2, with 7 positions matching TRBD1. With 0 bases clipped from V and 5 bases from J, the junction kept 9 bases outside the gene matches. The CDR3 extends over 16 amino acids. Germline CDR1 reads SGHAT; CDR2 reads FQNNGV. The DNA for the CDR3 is TGTGCCAGCAGCTTAGATCCTTCAGGGGGATTGGAGACCCAGTACTTC. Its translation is CASSLDPSGGLETQYF. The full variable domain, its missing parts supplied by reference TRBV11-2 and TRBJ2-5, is EAGVAQSPRYKIIEKRQSVAFWCNPISGHATLYWYQQILGQGPKLLIQFQNNGVVDDSQLPKDRFSAERLKGVDSTLKIQPAKLEDSAVYLCASSLDPSGGLETQYFGPGTRLLVL.

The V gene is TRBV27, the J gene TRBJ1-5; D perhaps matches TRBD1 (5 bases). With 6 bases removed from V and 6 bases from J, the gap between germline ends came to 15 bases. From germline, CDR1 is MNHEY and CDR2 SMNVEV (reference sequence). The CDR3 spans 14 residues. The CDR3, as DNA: TGTGCCAGCAGGATCGGAAGGGGCGGTCAGCCCCAGCATTTT. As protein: CASRIGRGGQPQHF.

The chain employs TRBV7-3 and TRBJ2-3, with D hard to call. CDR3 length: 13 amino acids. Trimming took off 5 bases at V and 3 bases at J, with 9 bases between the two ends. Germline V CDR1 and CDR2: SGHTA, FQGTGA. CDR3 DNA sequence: TGTGCCAGCAGCCCTACCCGGACAGATACGCAGTATTTT. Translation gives CASSPTRTDTQYF. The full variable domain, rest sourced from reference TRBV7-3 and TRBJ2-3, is GAGVSQTPSNKVTEKGKYVELRCDPISGHTALYWYRQSLGQGPEFLIYFQGTGAADDSGLPNDRFFAVRPEGSVSTLKIQRTERGDSAVYLCASSPTRTDTQYFGPGTRLTVL.

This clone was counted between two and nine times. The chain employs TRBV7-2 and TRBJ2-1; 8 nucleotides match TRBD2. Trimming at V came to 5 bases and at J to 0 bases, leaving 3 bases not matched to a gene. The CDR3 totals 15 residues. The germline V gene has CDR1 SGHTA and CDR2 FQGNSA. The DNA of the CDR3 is TGTGCCAGCAGCAAGACTAGCGACTCCTACAATGAGCAGTTCTTC. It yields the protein CASSKTSDSYNEQFF.

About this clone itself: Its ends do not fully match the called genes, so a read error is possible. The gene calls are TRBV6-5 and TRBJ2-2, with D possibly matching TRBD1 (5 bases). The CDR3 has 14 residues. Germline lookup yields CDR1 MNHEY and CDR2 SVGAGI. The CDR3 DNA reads TGTGCCATCAGTGCAGGGATTTTGTCCGGGGAGCTGTTTTTT. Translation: CAISAGILSGELFF.

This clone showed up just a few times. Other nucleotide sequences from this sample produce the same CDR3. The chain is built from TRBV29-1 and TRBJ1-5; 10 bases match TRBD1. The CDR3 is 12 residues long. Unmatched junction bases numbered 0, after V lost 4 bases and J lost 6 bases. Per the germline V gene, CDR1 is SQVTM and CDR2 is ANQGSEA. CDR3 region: CSVGQGAQPQHF. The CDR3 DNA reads TGCAGCGTTGGACAGGGGGCTCAGCCCCAGCATTTT.

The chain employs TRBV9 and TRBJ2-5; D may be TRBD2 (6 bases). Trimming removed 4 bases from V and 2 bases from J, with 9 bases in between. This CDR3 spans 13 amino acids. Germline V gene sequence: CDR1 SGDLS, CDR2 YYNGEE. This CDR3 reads CASSRLGQETQYF. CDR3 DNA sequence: TGTGCCAGCAGCCGACTAGGACAAGAGACCCAGTACTTC.

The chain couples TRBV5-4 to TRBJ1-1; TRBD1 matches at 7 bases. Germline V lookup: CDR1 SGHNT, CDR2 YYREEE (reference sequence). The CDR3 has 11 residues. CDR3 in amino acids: CALPTGTEAFF. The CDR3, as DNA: TGTGCTTTACCGACAGGGACTGAAGCTTTCTTT. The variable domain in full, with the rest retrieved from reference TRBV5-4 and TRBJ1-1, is ETGVTQSPTHLIKTRGQQVTLRCSSQSGHNTVSWYQQALGQGPQFIFQYYREEENGRGNFPPRFSGLQFPNYSSELNVNALELDDSALYLCALPTGTEAFFGQGTRLTVV.

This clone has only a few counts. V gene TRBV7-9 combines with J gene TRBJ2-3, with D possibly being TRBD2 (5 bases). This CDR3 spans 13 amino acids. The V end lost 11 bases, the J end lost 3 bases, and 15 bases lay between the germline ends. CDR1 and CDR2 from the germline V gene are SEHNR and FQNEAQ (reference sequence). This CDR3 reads CAVEGGGTDTQYF. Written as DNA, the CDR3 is TGTGCCGTCGAGGGTGGCGGGACAGATACGCAGTATTTT.

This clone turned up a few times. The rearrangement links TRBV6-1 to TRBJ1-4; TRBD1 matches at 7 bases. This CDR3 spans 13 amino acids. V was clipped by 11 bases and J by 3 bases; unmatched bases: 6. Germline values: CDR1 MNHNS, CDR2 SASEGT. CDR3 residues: CAGRQGANEKLFF. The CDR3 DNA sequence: TGTGCCGGAAGACAGGGCGCTAATGAAAAACTGTTTTTT.

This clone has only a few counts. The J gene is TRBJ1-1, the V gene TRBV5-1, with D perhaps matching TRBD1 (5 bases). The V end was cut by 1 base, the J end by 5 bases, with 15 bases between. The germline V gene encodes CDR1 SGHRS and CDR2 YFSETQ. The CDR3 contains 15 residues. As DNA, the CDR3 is TGCGCCAGCAGCTTGCGGGGGGAGGCAGCGACTGAAGCTTTCTTT. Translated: CASSLRGEAATEAFF.

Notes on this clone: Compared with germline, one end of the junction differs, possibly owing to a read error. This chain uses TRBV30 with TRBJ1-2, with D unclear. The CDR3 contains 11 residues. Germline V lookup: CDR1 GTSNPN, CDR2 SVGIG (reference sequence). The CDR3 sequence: CAWRLNSGYTF. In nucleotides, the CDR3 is TGTGCCTGGAGGCTGAACTCTGGCTACACCTTC.